The T cell receptor (beta chain) under discussion was sequenced for a study of blood T cell repertoires in COVID-19. The method was immunoSEQ multiplex PCR; TCRdb's version includes in-frame clones alone and lacks a portion of them. The data show fewer than 250,000 clones, 80% to 85% seen once. Germline CDR1 reads SGHNT; CDR2 reads YENEEA. CDR3 length: 18 residues. J was trimmed by 4 bases and V by 5 bases; bases with no gene match: 11. The source material was PBMCs or T cells enriched from blood (not recorded which). This rearrangement joins TRBV11-3 to TRBJ2-6, with 10 nucleotides matching TRBD1. This clonotype was sampled from a woman aged 40 to 49 who had recovered from COVID-19. This CDR3 is CASSRTDRGPSGANVLTF. For the CDR3, the DNA is TGTGCCAGCAGCCGTACAGACAGGGGGCCCTCCGGGGCCAACGTCCTGACTTTC.